This TCR beta chain emerged from a study of shared clonotypes between healthy human individuals. Unsorted PBMC contributed roughly 300 ng DNA, approximately 30,000 T cell genomes, to each replicate PCR. Sequencing of unsorted PBMC DNA was carried out using ten immunoSEQ deep assay plates. This table comes from immunoSEQ multiplex PCR, and its TCRdb copy is limited to in-frame clones, with some not included. The repertoire holds a few hundred thousand clones, roughly four fifths seen once, with approximately 12% in the top ten. Trimming took 0 bases from V and 2 from J; bases not matched to a gene: 2. CDR3 length: 15 residues. Germline V gene data show CDR1 as LNHNV and CDR2 as YYDKDF (reference sequence). This clone came up many times. Only Caucasian adults living in Nashville, Tennessee served as donors.

The sequence derives from a woman aged 35 to 49 in good health. Some clones in this sample may be carry-over from other donors' samples. Material: PBMCs. This chain links TRBV15 with TRBJ2-7, with 9 bases identical to TRBD1. CDR3 DNA: TGTGCCACCAGCAGAGAGCGGACAGGGGCCTACGAGCAGTACTTC. Translation gives CATSRERTGAYEQYF.